One and the same sample provided the 23 T cell receptor beta chains below, sequenced in a study of blood T cell repertoires in COVID-19. The protocol was immunoSEQ multiplex PCR, while the TCRdb copy is restricted to in-frame clones and leaves out a portion. The sample has approximately 270,000 clones; 89% are singletons. The sample consisted of peripheral blood. The receptors derive from a man over 45 with acute or convalescent COVID-19.

The chain uses TRBV7-9 and TRBJ2-5; D gene uncertain. Germline CDR1 reads SEHNR; CDR2 reads FQNEAQ (reference sequence). V was cut by 1 base and J by 0 bases, with 12 bases left in between. The CDR3 length is 16 residues. The CDR3 spells CASSLVIPPDQETQYF. DNA of the CDR3: TGTGCCAGCAGCTTAGTGATTCCGCCAGACCAAGAGACCCAGTACTTC.

V gene TRBV19 combines with J gene TRBJ1-4, with D uncertain. Germline assignment: CDR1 LNHDA and CDR2 SQIVND (reference sequence). The CDR3 has 14 amino acids. The V and J ends lost 10 bases and 4 bases respectively, with 16 bases between them. CDR3 protein: CATGSDDLNEKLFF. The CDR3 DNA is TGTGCCACCGGGTCTGACGACCTTAATGAAAAACTGTTTTTT.

This chain uses TRBV24-1 with TRBJ2-1; 10 positions agree with TRBD1. Germline assignment: CDR1 KGHDR and CDR2 SFDVKD. V was pared by 4 bases and J by 0 bases, with 5 bases of the junction left unmatched. The CDR3 totals 17 residues. The chain's CDR3 is CATSDPTGGSSYNEQFF. CDR3 bases: TGTGCCACCAGTGACCCGACAGGGGGCAGCTCCTACAATGAGCAGTTCTTC.

The rearrangement links TRBV5-1 to TRBJ1-2, with 11 bases matching TRBD1. Germline V gene lookup returns CDR1 SGHRS and CDR2 YFSETQ. The CDR3 is 15 residues long. Trimming cost V 0 bases and J 8 bases; bases outside gene matches: 6. CDR3 sequence (DNA): TGCGCCAGCAGCTTGGCGGGACAGGGGGTCGGAGGCTACACCTTC. It translates to CASSLAGQGVGGYTF.

The genes are TRBV5-8 and TRBJ2-3, with TRBD2 matching 8 bases. Germline V gene data show CDR1 as SGHTS and CDR2 as YDEGEE. The V segment lost 0 bases and the J segment 6 bases; nucleotides outside the gene matches: 9. The length of the CDR3 is 16 residues. The DNA for the CDR3 is TGTGCCAGCAGCTTGGGAGGTAGCGGGGTTACGGATACGCAGTATTTT. This sequence encodes CASSLGGSGVTDTQYF.

The rearrangement joins TRBV13 to TRBJ2-7; TRBD2 agrees at 7 bases. The CDR3 totals 15 residues. V was clipped by 3 bases and J by 3 bases; unmatched bases: 8. Per germline, CDR1 PRHDT and CDR2 FYEKMQ (reference sequence). In nucleotides, the CDR3 is TGTGCCAGCAGCTTTGTCGCGGGGGATCTCTACGAGCAGTACTTC. Translation gives CASSFVAGDLYEQYF. The variable domain in full, with the rest retrieved from reference TRBV13 and TRBJ2-7, is AAGVIQSPRHLIKEKRETATLKCYPIPRHDTVYWYQQGPGQDPQFLISFYEKMQSDKGSIPDRFSAQQFSDYHSELNMSSLELGDSALYFCASSFVAGDLYEQYFGPGTRLTVT.

About this clone: At one of its ends the junction is not consistent with the germline gene, which may arise from a read error. The chain has TRBV7-7 and TRBJ2-5; TRBD2 is a possible D gene (6 bases). This CDR3 comprises 13 residues. Germline values: CDR1 SSHAT, CDR2 FNYEAQ (reference sequence). The CDR3 DNA sequence: TGTGCTAGCAGCTTAGCGGCCGTAGAGACCCAGTACTTC. Translated, it gives CASSLAAVETQYF.

This clone has only one observation. This chain uses TRBV5-1 with TRBJ1-3; a possible D gene is TRBD1 (6 bases). Trimming left V 7 bases short and J 7 bases short, with 15 bases between. This CDR3 contains 13 residues. CDR1 SGHRS and CDR2 YFSETQ come from the germline V gene. The DNA of the CDR3 is TGCGCCAGCCAGACAGGCGTAGGGAACACCATATATTTT. Its translation is CASQTGVGNTIYF.

The gene calls are TRBV5-1 and TRBJ2-3, with 10 positions matching TRBD2. Per the germline V gene, CDR1 is SGHRS and CDR2 is YFSETQ. The V and J ends lost 2 bases and 2 bases, in that order; junction bases with no gene match: 8. CDR3 length: 17 residues. CDR3 in DNA: TGCGCCAGCAGCTTAACAGCGGGGGGGCCTCTCACAGATACGCAGTATTTT. It encodes CASSLTAGGPLTDTQYF.

The chain links TRBV5-1 to TRBJ2-5, with D tentatively TRBD1 (6 bases). The germline CDR1 and CDR2 sequences are SGHRS and YFSETQ. The V end lost 4 bases, the J end lost 2 bases, and 15 bases lay between the germline ends. CDR3 length: 15 amino acids. This CDR3 reads CASSTTPDSQETQYF. DNA for the CDR3: TGCGCCAGCAGCACTACCCCGGACAGTCAAGAGACCCAGTACTTC. The variable domain in full, completed from reference TRBV5-1 and TRBJ2-5, reads KAGVTQTPRYLIKTRGQQVTLSCSPISGHRSVSWYQQTPGQGLQFLFEYFSETQRNKGNFPGRFSGRQFSNSRSEMNVSTLELGDSALYLCASSTTPDSQETQYFGPGTRLLVL.

This chain links TRBV2 with TRBJ2-6; possibly TRBD1 for D (7 bases). Looked up from germline, CDR1 is SNHLY and CDR2 is FYNNEI. V was clipped by 5 bases and J by 3 bases, with 11 bases between them. This CDR3 region has 15 residues. The CDR3 DNA is TGTGCCAGCAGTCAGGGGGGTGGTGGGGCCAACGTCCTGACTTTC. Translated: CASSQGGGGANVLTF. Based on the CDR3 plus reference TRBV2 and TRBJ2-6, the full variable domain is EPEVTQTPSHQVTQMGQEVILRCVPISNHLYFYWYRQILGQKVEFLVSFYNNEISEKSEIFDDQFSVERPDGSNFTLKIRSTKLEDSAMYFCASSQGGGGANVLTFGAGSRLTVL.

The genes are TRBV3-1 (or the pseudogene TRBV3-2) and TRBJ2-1; D might be TRBD2 (6 bases). The germline gives CDR1 LGHDT, CDR2 YNNKEL (reference sequence). Trimming stripped 3 bases from V and 6 bases from J, with 18 bases between. The CDR3 is 16 residues long. DNA for the CDR3: TGTGCCAGCAGCCACCCCCTCGGGCGGGGTGGCAATGAGCAGTTCTTC. Its protein is CASSHPLGRGGNEQFF.

The V gene is TRBV19, the J gene TRBJ1-1; TRBD1 is a possible D gene (5 bases). The V and J ends lost 3 bases and 4 bases respectively, with 15 bases between them. The CDR3 is made up of 15 amino acids. Per germline, CDR1 LNHDA and CDR2 SQIVND (reference sequence). CDR3 sequence (DNA): TGTGCCAGTAGTATGGGGCCGGGCCGGCCCACTGAAGCTTTCTTT. This encodes CASSMGPGRPTEAFF.

J is TRBJ2-1 and V is TRBV7-9; maybe TRBD2 (6 bases). V dropped 7 bases and J dropped 8 bases, with 9 bases sitting between them. The CDR3 covers 11 residues. The germline V gene encodes CDR1 SEHNR and CDR2 FQNEAQ (reference sequence). CDR3 loop: CASTWGDEQFF. CDR3 sequence (DNA): TGTGCCAGCACCTGGGGGGATGAGCAGTTCTTC.

This rearrangement joins TRBV24-1 to TRBJ2-2; TRBD2 aligns across 7 bases. The V gene's germline CDR1 is KGHDR and CDR2 SFDVKD. J lost 2 bases, V lost 6 bases, and 5 bases had no gene match. The CDR3 runs to 15 residues. CDR3 residues: CATSRTSANTGELFF. The CDR3 DNA reads as TGTGCCACCAGTAGAACTAGCGCCAACACCGGGGAGCTGTTTTTT.

This chain connects TRBV6-5 to TRBJ1-2, with D unresolved. V lost 6 bases, J lost 4 bases, and 15 bases lay in between. Germline V gene sequence: CDR1 MNHEY, CDR2 SVGAGI. The CDR3 covers 14 residues. CDR3 sequence (DNA): TGTGCCAGCAGCCAAAACCCTACGGGCTATGGCTACACCTTC. It specifies CASSQNPTGYGYTF.

The chain has TRBV25-1 and TRBJ1-1; the D is unclear. Trimming left V 7 bases short and J 2 bases short, with 5 bases between. The CDR3 totals 11 residues. Per germline, CDR1 MGHDK and CDR2 SYGVNS. The DNA of the CDR3 is TGTGCCAGCACAGGTAACACTGAAGCTTTCTTT. This gives the protein CASTGNTEAFF.

V usage is TRBV5-1 and J usage is TRBJ2-2; perhaps TRBD1 as D (5 bases). CDR3 length: 15 amino acids. The ends were cut back, 0 bases at V and 7 bases at J, with 13 bases in the middle. From germline, CDR1 is SGHRS and CDR2 YFSETQ. CDR3 in DNA: TGCGCCAGCAGCTTGGCCGGACAAAGTAGCGGGGAGCTGTTTTTT. This codes for CASSLAGQSSGELFF.

The chain couples TRBV3-1 (or the pseudogene TRBV3-2) to TRBJ2-3; possibly TRBD2 for D (6 bases). The CDR3 is made up of 13 amino acids. Trimming left V 4 bases short and J 3 bases short, with 8 bases between. Germline CDR1 and CDR2: LGHDT and YNNKEL (reference sequence). The CDR3 is CASSRDWTDTQYF. The CDR3, as DNA: TGTGCCAGCAGCCGGGACTGGACAGATACGCAGTATTTT.

V usage is TRBV3-1 (or the pseudogene TRBV3-2) and J usage is TRBJ1-5; possibly TRBD1 for D (6 bases). Germline CDR1 reads LGHDT; CDR2 reads YNNKEL (reference sequence). This CDR3 spans 14 amino acids. Trimming stripped 4 bases from V and 6 bases from J, with 13 bases between. The CDR3 region is CASSLTGQSQPQHF. The CDR3 coding sequence is TGTGCCAGCAGCCTTACAGGGCAGAGTCAGCCCCAGCATTTT.

The chain is built from TRBV7-3 and TRBJ2-3, with D perhaps matching TRBD1 (5 bases). The V end was cut by 5 bases, the J end by 1 base, with 13 bases between. The CDR3 loop spans 15 amino acids. Germline V CDR1 and CDR2: SGHTA, FQGTGA. Written as DNA, the CDR3 is TGTGCCAGCAGCAAACCCCAAGGGGGCACAGATACGCAGTATTTT. It translates to CASSKPQGGTDTQYF.

This sequence joins TRBV2 and TRBJ1-5; 9 nucleotides line up with TRBD1. The V segment lost 5 bases and the J segment 3 bases; nucleotides outside the gene matches: 5. The CDR3 extends over 15 amino acids. Per germline, CDR1 SNHLY and CDR2 FYNNEI. The CDR3 DNA sequence: TGTGCCAGCAGTTTGGACAGGGGTCCCAATCAGCCCCAGCATTTT. It encodes CASSLDRGPNQPQHF.

This sequence joins TRBV11-2 and TRBJ1-5; 7 nucleotides line up with TRBD1. The V gene's germline CDR1 is SGHAT and CDR2 FQNNGV. The CDR3 is made up of 15 amino acids. V dropped 4 bases and J dropped 2; count of bases not matched to a gene: 5. The CDR3 reads CASSSTGVGNQPQHF. CDR3 sequence (DNA): TGTGCCAGCAGCTCTACAGGGGTTGGCAATCAGCCCCAGCATTTT.